The rows below give T cell receptor beta chains drawn from one sample of a study of cytomegalovirus exposure and HLA in healthy donors. Generated by immunoSEQ multiplex PCR, the TCRdb table keeps only in-frame clones and is missing some. The sample shows 150,000 to 200,000 clones, approximately 96% of them seen only once. Specimen: PBMCs. Receptors were obtained from a woman between 18 and 29 years old in good health and CMV-seronegative. Each CDR3 is given with its conserved first and last residue.

TRBJ2-7	TRBV15	CATSRVQGEQYF
TRBJ2-7	TRBV10-3	CAISAGQGSSYEQYF
TRBJ1-1	TRBV27	CASRRQGDPVEAFF
TRBJ1-4	TRBV18	CASRGTPAEKLFF
TRBJ2-7	TRBV7-2	CASKLAGSYEQYF
TRBJ2-3	TRBV7-2	CASSDSPSGGLTDTQYF
TRBJ1-1	TRBV25-1	CASKGQGAPAEAFF
TRBJ2-2	TRBV4-2	CASSQDGASGGPGELFF
TRBJ2-7	TRBV5-1	CASSHGQITYEQYF
TRBJ2-5	TRBV18	CASSPPSQETQYF
TRBJ1-1	TRBV4-1	CASSQEGRGTEAFF
TRBJ2-4	TRBV28	CASKKGSQPAKNIQYF
TRBJ2-1	TRBV5-1	CASSPTGTPGGNEQFF
TRBJ1-1	TRBV29-1	CSVERGFTGDYTEAFF
TRBJ2-2	TRBV9	CASSVTGTGTGELFF
TRBJ1-1	TRBV30	CARRWGDTEAFF
TRBJ2-2	TRBV5-1	CASSLGLAGGPNTGELFF
TRBJ2-7	TRBV7-9	CASSLGLTETYEQYF
TRBJ2-7	TRBV27	CASSRTGSHEQYF
TRBJ1-2	TRBV7-2	CASSSRDRVGGYTF
TRBJ2-6	TRBV7-7	CASSSGRGSGANVLTF
TRBJ2-3	TRBV2	CASSETGAPGTDTQYF
TRBJ2-7	TRBV19	CASSILQGSSYEQYF
TRBJ2-2	TRBV29-1	CSVEGASNTGELFF
TRBJ2-1	TRBV9	CASSPTGGANEQFF
TRBJ1-1	TRBV6-5	CASSSGKVVSEAFF
TRBJ1-4	TRBV4-1	CASSQDPGGIEKLFF
TRBJ2-5	TRBV25-1	CASSSGRTVGETQYF
TRBJ2-5	TRBV4-2	CASSQEIGGLAGGPQETQYF
TRBJ1-1	TRBV7-9	CASSLAGGPAEAFF
TRBJ2-1	TRBV6-6	CASSYSRGSSYNEQFF
TRBJ2-7	TRBV7-3	CASSKTGGYEQYF
TRBJ1-3	TRBV19	CASTSLGLGENTIYF
TRBJ1-5	TRBV18	CASSGHYNQPQHF
TRBJ2-5	TRBV4-1	CASSQGAQGYQETQYF
TRBJ2-1	TRBV5-4	CASSGLAGGENEQFF
TRBJ2-7	TRBV11-2	CASSLQVGNEQYF
TRBJ1-1	TRBV30	CAWSRTARDTEAFF
TRBJ1-2	TRBV2	CASSEAGRGHFGYTF
TRBJ1-1	TRBV9	CASSDHRENTEAFF
TRBJ2-5	TRBV4-2	CASSQVGGVTYQETQYF
TRBJ2-7	TRBV7-9	CASSLGTGQRYEQYF
TRBJ2-2	TRBV7-2	CASSLGDRGLTGELFF
TRBJ2-7	TRBV11-2	CASSPSGGGGSYEQYF
TRBJ2-5	TRBV6-5	CASSYSGSKETQYF
TRBJ2-1	TRBV7-8	CASSSQGYNEQFF
TRBJ2-7	TRBV7-2	CASSLGTGRNEQYF
TRBJ2-1	TRBV9	CASSVGGGGYNEQFF
TRBJ1-1	TRBV11-2	CASSSITGTVEAFF
TRBJ2-2	TRBV5-4	CASSRVDSGSTGELFF
TRBJ2-4	TRBV11-2	CASSQDRANLQYF
TRBJ1-1	TRBV7-3	CASSPGSGTVSKAFF